This record covers a single T cell receptor (beta chain). Methods used by the authors: Amplified reference gene primers provided the basis for estimating nucleated cell counts. Sequencing used immunoSEQ multiplex PCR; TCRdb keeps in-frame clones, though not all of them. D and trimming come from the DNA, and the V and J calls and clone size come from that table. Counted here are more than 150,000 clones, under 90% occurring once; the ten biggest clones make up around an eighth. The sample is drawn from a study of blood T cell repertoires in COVID-19. Study details: PBMCs, B-cell-depleted T cells, or T cells provided the cDNA or gDNA that made up the material.

The CDR3 is 16 residues long. Per the germline V gene, CDR1 is WSHSY and CDR2 is SAAADI. V was pared by 3 bases and J by 3 bases, with 5 bases of the junction left unmatched. This TCR derives from a man younger than 45 with active or convalescent COVID-19. Input material: peripheral blood. The chain recombines TRBV10-2 with TRBJ2-1, with 10 bases that match TRBD2. CDR3 sequence reads: CASSDSQRGGYNEQFF. The CDR3, as DNA: TGCGCCAGCAGTGACAGCCAGCGGGGGGGCTACAATGAGCAGTTCTTC.